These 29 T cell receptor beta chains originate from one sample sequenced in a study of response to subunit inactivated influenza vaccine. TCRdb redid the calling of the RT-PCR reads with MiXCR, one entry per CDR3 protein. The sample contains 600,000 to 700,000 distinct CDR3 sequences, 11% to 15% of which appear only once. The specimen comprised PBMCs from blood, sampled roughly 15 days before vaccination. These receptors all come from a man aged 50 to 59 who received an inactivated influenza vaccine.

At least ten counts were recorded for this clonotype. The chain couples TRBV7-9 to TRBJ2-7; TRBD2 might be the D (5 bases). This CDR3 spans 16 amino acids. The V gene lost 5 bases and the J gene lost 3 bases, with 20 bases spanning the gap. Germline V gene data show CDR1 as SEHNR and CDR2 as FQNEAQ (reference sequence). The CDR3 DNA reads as TGTGCCAGCAGCCCTGTTGGAAAGGGTAGCGACTACGAGCAGTACTTC. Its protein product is CASSPVGKGSDYEQYF.

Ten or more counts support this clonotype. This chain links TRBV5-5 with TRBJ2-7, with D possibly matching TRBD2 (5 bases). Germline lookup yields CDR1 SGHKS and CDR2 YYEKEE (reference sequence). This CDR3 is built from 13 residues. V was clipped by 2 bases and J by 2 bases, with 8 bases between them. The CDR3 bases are TGTGCCAGCAGCTTAGCGACTACCTACGAGCAGTACTTC. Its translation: CASSLATTYEQYF.

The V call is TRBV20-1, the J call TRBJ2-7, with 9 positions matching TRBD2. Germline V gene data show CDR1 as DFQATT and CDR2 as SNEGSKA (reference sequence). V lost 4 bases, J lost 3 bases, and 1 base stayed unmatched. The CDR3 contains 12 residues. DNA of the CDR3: TGCAGTGCTAATAGCGGGAGCTACGAGCAGTACTTC. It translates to CSANSGSYEQYF.

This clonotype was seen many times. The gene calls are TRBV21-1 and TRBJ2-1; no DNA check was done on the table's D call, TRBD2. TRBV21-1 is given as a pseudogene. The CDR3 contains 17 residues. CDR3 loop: CASSYRTSGALNNEQFF. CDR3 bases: TGTGCCAGCAGCTATAGGACTAGCGGGGCCTTAAACAATGAGCAGTTCTTC.

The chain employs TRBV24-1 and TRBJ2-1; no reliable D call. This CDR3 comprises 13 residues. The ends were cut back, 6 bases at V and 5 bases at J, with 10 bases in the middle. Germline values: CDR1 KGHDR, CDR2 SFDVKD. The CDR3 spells CATSLVGNNEQFF. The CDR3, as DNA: TGTGCCACCAGTCTTGTAGGGAACAATGAGCAGTTCTTC.

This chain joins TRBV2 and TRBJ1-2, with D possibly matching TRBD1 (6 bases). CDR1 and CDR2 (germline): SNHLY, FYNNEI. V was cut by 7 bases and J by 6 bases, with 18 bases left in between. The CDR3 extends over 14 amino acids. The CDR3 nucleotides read TGTGCCAGCACGGGTCTCAGGACAGCAAATGGCTACACCTTC. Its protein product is CASTGLRTANGYTF.

CDR3 protein: CSAATSGRINEQFF. CDR3 in DNA: TGCAGTGCTGCCACTAGCGGGAGGATCAATGAGCAGTTCTTC. J is TRBJ2-1 and V is TRBV20-1, with 12 bases that match TRBD2. CDR3 length equals 14 residues. Germline values: CDR1 DFQATT, CDR2 SNEGSKA (reference sequence). V trimming: 5 bases; J trimming: 6 bases; junction bases outside the gene matches: 5.

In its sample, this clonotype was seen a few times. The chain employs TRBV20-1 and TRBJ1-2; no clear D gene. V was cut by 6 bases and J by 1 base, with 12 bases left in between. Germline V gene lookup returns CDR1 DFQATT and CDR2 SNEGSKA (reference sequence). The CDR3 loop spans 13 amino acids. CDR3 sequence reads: CSAKSPINYGYTF. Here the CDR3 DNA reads TGCAGTGCAAAATCGCCAATTAACTATGGCTACACCTTC.

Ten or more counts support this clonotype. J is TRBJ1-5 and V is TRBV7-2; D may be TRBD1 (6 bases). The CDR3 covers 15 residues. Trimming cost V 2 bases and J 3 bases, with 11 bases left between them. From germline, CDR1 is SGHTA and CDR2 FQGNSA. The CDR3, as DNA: TGTGCCAGCAGCTTAAACCAGGGGTCCAATCAGCCCCAGCATTTT. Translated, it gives CASSLNQGSNQPQHF.

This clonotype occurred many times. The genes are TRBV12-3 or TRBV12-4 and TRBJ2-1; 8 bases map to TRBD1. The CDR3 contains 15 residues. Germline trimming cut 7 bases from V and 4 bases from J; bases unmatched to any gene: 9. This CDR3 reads CASTPRDRLYNEQFF. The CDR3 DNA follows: TGTGCCAGCACCCCCCGGGACAGGTTATACAATGAGCAGTTCTTC.

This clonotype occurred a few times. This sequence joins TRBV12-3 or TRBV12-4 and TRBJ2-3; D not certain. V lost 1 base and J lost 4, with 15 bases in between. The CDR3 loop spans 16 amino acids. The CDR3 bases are TGTGCCAGCAGTTTAGTTGGTAGCCGGGCTTCAGATACGCAGTATTTT. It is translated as CASSLVGSRASDTQYF.

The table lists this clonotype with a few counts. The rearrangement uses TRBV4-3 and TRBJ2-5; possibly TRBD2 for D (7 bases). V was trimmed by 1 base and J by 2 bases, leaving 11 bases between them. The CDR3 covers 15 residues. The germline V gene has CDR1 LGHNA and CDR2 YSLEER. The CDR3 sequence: CASSQAKGGQETQYF. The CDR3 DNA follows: TGCGCCAGCAGCCAAGCCAAGGGGGGGCAAGAGACCCAGTACTTC.

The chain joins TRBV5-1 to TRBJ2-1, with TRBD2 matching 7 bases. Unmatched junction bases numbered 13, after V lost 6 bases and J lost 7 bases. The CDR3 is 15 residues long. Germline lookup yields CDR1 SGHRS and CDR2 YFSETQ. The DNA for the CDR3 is TGCGCCAGCACCGCCGGCGGGGGAGTTGGGAATGAGCAGTTCTTC. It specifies CASTAGGGVGNEQFF.

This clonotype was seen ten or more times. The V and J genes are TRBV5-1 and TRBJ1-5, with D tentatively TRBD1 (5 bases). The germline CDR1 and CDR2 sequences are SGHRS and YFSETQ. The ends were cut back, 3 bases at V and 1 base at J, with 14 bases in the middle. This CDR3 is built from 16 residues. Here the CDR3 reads CASSSWGMDSNQPQHF. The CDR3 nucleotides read TGCGCCAGCAGCTCGTGGGGGATGGACAGCAATCAGCCCCAGCATTTT.

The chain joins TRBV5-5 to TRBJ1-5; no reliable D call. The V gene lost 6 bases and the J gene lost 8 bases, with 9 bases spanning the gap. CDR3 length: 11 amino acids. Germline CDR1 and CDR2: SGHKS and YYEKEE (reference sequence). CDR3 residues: CASTLSKPQHF. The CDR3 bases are TGTGCCAGCACTCTATCCAAGCCCCAGCATTTT. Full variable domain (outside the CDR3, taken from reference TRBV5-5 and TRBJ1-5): DAGVTQSPTHLIKTRGQQVTLRCSPISGHKSVSWYQQVLGQGPQFIFQYYEKEERGRGNFPDRFSARQFPNYSSELNVNALLLGDSALYLCASTLSKPQHFGDGTRLSIL.

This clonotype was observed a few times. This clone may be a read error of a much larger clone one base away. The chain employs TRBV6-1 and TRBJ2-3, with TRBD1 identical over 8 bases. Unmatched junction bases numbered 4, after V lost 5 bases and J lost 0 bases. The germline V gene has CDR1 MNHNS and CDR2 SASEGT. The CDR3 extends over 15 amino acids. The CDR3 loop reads CASSPRGQSTDTQYF. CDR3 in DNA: TGTGCCAGCAGTCCCAGGGGGCAAAGCACAGATACGCAGTATTTT.

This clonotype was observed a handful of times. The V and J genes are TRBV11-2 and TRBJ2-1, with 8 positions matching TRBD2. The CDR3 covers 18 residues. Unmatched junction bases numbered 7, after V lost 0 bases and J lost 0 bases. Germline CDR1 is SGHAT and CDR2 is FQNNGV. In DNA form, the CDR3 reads TGTGCCAGCAGCTTAGATCTCCCTAGCGGGTTCTCCTACAATGAGCAGTTCTTC. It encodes CASSLDLPSGFSYNEQFF.

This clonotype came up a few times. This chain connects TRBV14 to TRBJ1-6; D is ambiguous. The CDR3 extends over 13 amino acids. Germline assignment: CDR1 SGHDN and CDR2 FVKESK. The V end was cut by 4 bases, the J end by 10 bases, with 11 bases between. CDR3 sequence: CASSPAAWSPLHF. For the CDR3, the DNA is TGTGCCAGCAGCCCGGCAGCGTGGTCACCCCTCCACTTT. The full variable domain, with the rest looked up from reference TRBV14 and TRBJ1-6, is EAGVTQFPSHSVIEKGQTVTLRCDPISGHDNLYWYRRVMGKEIKFLLHFVKESKQDESGMPNNRFLAERTGGTYSTLKVQPAELEDSGVYFCASSPAAWSPLHFGNGTRLTVT.

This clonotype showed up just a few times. CDR3: CSARHMETQYF. For the CDR3, the DNA is TGCAGTGCTAGACACATGGAGACCCAGTACTTC. J is TRBJ2-5 and V is TRBV20-1; D gene ambiguous. The V end was cut by 2 bases, the J end by 5 bases, with 6 bases between. There are 11 residues in the CDR3. Germline loops: CDR1 DFQATT, CDR2 SNEGSKA (reference sequence).

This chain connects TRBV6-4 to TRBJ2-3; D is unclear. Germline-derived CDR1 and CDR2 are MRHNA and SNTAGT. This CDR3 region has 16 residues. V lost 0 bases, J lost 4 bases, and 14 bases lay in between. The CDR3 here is CASSDSLTLQADTQYF. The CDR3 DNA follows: TGTGCCAGCAGTGACTCGTTAACCCTGCAGGCAGATACGCAGTATTTT.

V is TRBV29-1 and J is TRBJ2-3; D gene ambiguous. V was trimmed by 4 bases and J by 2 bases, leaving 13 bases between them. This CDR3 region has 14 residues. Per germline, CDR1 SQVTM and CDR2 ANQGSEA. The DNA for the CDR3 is TGCAGCGTTGGATTCGGAACAGTCACAGATACGCAGTATTTT. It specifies CSVGFGTVTDTQYF.

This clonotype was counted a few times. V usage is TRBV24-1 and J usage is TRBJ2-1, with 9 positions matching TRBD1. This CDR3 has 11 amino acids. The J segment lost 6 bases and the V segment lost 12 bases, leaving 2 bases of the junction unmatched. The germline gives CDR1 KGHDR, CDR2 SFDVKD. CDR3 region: CAVQGANEQFF. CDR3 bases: TGTGCCGTACAGGGGGCCAATGAGCAGTTCTTC.

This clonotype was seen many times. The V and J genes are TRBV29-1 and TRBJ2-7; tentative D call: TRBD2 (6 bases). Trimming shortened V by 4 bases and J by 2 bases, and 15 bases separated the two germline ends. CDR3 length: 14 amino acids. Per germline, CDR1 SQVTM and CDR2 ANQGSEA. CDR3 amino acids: CSVVSGRTAYEQYF. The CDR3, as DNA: TGCAGCGTTGTAAGTGGGAGGACCGCCTACGAGCAGTACTTC.

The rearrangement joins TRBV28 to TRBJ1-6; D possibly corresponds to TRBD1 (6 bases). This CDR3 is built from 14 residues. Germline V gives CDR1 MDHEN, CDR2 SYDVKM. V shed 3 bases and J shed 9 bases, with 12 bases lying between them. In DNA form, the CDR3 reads TGTGCCAGCAGTTTCCCGGACAGACTTTCACCCCTCCACTTT. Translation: CASSFPDRLSPLHF.

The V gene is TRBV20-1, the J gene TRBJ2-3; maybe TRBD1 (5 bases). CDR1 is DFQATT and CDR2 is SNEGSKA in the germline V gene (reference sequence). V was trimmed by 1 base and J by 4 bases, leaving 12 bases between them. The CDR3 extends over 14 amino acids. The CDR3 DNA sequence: TGCAGTGCTAGAGGTCTAGGCAGGGCAGATACGCAGTATTTT. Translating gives CSARGLGRADTQYF.

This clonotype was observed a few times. DNA for the CDR3: TGCGCCAGCACGTCCCCGTACCCTGGGACTAACTACTACGAGCAGTACTTC. Encoded protein: CASTSPYPGTNYYEQYF. The gene calls are TRBV5-1 and TRBJ2-7; 7 bases agree with TRBD2. Germline trimming cut 6 bases from V and 3 bases from J; bases unmatched to any gene: 18. The length of the CDR3 is 17 residues. The germline gives CDR1 SGHRS, CDR2 YFSETQ.

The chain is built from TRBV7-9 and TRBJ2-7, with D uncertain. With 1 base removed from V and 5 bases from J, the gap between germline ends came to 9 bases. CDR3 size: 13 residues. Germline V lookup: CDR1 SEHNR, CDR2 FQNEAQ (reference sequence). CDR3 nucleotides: TGTGCCAGCAGCTTAGGTCTGGGTCACGAGCAGTACTTC. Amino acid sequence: CASSLGLGHEQYF. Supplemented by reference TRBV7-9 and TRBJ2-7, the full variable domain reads DTGVSQNPRHKITKRGQNVTFRCDPISEHNRLYWYRQTLGQGPEFLTYFQNEAQLEKSRLLSDRFSAERPKGSFSTLEIQRTEQGDSAMYLCASSLGLGHEQYFGPGTRLTVT.

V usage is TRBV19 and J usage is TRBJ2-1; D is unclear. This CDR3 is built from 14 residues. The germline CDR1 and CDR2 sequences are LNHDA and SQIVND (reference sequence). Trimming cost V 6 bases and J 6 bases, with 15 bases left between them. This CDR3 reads CASRPRGILNEQFF. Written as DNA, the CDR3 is TGTGCCAGTAGGCCGCGAGGCATCCTCAATGAGCAGTTCTTC.

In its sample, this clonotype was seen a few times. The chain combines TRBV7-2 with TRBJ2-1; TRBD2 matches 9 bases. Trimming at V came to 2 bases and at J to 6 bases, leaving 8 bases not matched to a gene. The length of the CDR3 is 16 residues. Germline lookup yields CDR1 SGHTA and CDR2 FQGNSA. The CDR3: CASSLRGGGASNEQFF. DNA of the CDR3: TGTGCCAGCAGCTTAAGGGGCGGGGGGGCAAGCAATGAGCAGTTCTTC.